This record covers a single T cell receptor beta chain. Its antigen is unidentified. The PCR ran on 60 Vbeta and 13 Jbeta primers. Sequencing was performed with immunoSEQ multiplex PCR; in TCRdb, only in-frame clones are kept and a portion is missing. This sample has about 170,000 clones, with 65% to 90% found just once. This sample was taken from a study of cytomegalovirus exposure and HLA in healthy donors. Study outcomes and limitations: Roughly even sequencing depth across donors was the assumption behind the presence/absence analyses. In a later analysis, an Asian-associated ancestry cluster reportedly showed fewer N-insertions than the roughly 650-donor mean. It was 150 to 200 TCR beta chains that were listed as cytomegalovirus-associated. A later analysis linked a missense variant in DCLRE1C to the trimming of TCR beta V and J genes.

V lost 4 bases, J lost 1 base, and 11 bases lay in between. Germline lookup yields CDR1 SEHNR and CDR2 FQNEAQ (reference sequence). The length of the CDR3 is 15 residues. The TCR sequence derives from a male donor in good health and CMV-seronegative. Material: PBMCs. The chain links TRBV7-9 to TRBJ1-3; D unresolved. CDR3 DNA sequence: TGTGCCAGCAGCTACCTCGCCGGGTCTGGAAACACCATATATTTT. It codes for CASSYLAGSGNTIYF.